This TCR beta chain derives from a study of T-cell memory formation after mild COVID-19. General study findings and limits: Contracting CD4+ clones lay largely in CM and EM, with CD8+ ones residing in EMRA. While clones contracting from day 15 to 85 were balanced between CD4 and CD8, later expanders leaned CD4+.

There are a few counts of this clonotype. Its antigen remains unidentified. Germline CDR1 MNHEY, CDR2 SVGEGT. Trimming took 7 bases from V and 0 from J; bases not matched to a gene: 7. This CDR3 contains 17 residues. Each CDR3 protein is one row after TCRdb ran MiXCR on the 5' RACE reads. Among about 170,000 distinct CDR3 sequences listed, 10% to 15% were seen once. Sequenced input: PBMCs or a T cell subset sorted from them (not recorded which). The J gene is TRBJ1-4, the V gene TRBV6-2 or TRBV6-3; 11 positions agree with TRBD1. This sequence originates from a man in his late teens or twenties who had mild COVID-19 (a few samples of this study predate the infection). Cell type and time point are not known. The CDR3: CASTPPGQGATNEKLFF. CDR3 sequence (DNA): TGTGCCAGCACCCCACCGGGACAGGGGGCAACTAATGAAAAACTGTTTTTT.